The entry that follows covers one T cell receptor beta chain sequence. As yet, its antigen is unknown. This entry comes from a study of vaccination and CD4 T cells after COVID-19. Whole-study context: Overlapping SARS-CoV-2, HCoV-NL63, HCoV-OC43 and HCoV-229E spike peptides stimulated the cells.

Treatment of the sample: approximately 10-day PBMC culture with coronavirus spike peptide pools or control peptides (ViraFEST assay). TCRs were sequenced by ViraFEST after antigen-specific T cells had been expanded with peptide pools. Cell culture was performed with about 2 million PBMCs per well in the presence of about 10 IU/ml IL-2 and approximately 10 ug/ml peptide pools. From germline, CDR1 is MDHEN and CDR2 SYDVKM. Trimming left V 7 bases short and J 6 bases short, with 21 bases between. The CDR3 loop spans 15 amino acids. Cultured CD4+ T cell DNA was sequenced using the Oncomine TCR Beta short-read assay. TCRdb processed the PCR reads anew with MiXCR; each CDR3 protein has one entry. The profile shows 7,000 to 9,000 distinct CDR3 sequences, roughly 57% of them singletons.

Sequenced: CD4+ T cells from blood, cultured in vitro. The V call is TRBV28, the J call TRBJ2-5; D possibly corresponds to TRBD1 (6 bases). The receptor was isolated from a human donor who had recovered from COVID-19. DNA for the CDR3: TGTGCCAGCAACTCTGCCGGCGCAGGGGAGAAGACCCAGTACTTC. Encoded protein: CASNSAGAGEKTQYF.